A single sample gave rise to the 31 T cell receptor beta chains below, sequenced in a study of cytomegalovirus exposure and HLA in healthy donors. PCR involved 60 Vbeta and 13 Jbeta primers. Clones were sequenced by immunoSEQ multiplex PCR, and TCRdb holds only the in-frame ones, with some missing. Of about 98,000 clones in the sample, over 60% were seen once. Sequenced input: PBMCs. Receptors originate from a man aged 60 to 75 in good health and CMV-seropositive.

This chain joins TRBV4-3 and TRBJ1-4, with 10 bases aligning to TRBD1. Germline CDR1 and CDR2: LGHNA and YSLEER. V lost 4 bases and J lost 0; bases outside the gene matches: 20. This CDR3 spans 22 amino acids. The CDR3 bases are TGCGCCAGCAGCCGCAAACAGGCAGGACAGGGGGAAAAGAGTGCAACTAATGAAAAACTGTTTTTT. It encodes CASSRKQAGQGEKSATNEKLFF.

The V and J genes are TRBV6-6 and TRBJ2-7; D perhaps matches TRBD1 (6 bases). The CDR3 has 12 amino acids. Per the germline V gene, CDR1 is MNHNY and CDR2 is SVGAGI (reference sequence). V lost 6 bases, J lost 12 bases, and 18 bases lay in between. CDR3 region: CASRSLTGGSYF. Here the CDR3 DNA reads TGTGCCAGCAGAAGCCTGACAGGCGGGTCGTACTTC.

This chain joins TRBV27 and TRBJ1-2; D possibly corresponds to TRBD1 (6 bases). V was trimmed by 5 bases and J by 0 bases, leaving 10 bases between them. The CDR3 runs to 14 residues. Germline CDR1 is MNHEY and CDR2 is SMNVEV (reference sequence). DNA of the CDR3: TGTGCCAGCAGTCCCAGGGGAGCTAACTATGGCTACACCTTC. Its translation: CASSPRGANYGYTF.

The chain is built from TRBV7-2 and TRBJ1-2; D is perhaps TRBD1 (5 bases). Looked up from germline, CDR1 is SGHTA and CDR2 is FQGNSA. This CDR3 comprises 14 residues. The V and J ends lost 7 bases and 4 bases respectively, with 16 bases between them. The CDR3 loop is CASTTAGRSYGYTF. The DNA for the CDR3 is TGTGCCAGCACCACCGCGGGACGTTCCTATGGCTACACCTTC.

The V gene is TRBV18, the J gene TRBJ1-1, with 9 bases identical to TRBD1. After removal of 3 bases from V and 1 base from J, the junction contained 9 bases not matched to a gene. The germline gives CDR1 KGHSH, CDR2 LQKENI. The CDR3 runs to 17 residues. The CDR3 bases are TGTGCCAGCTCACCCTATATAACAGGGGGCGCGAACACTGAAGCTTTCTTT. This encodes CASSPYITGGANTEAFF. Full variable domain (rest looked up from reference TRBV18 and TRBJ1-1): NAGVMQNPRHLVRRRGQEARLRCSPMKGHSHVYWYRQLPEEGLKFMVYLQKENIIDESGMPKERFSAEFPKEGPSILRIQQVVRGDSAAYFCASSPYITGGANTEAFFGQGTRLTVV.

The chain employs TRBV15 and TRBJ2-5; D is perhaps TRBD1 (5 bases). TRBJ2-7 matches the DNA end more closely, so the J call is doubtful. The germline CDR1 and CDR2 sequences are LNHNV and YYDKDF (reference sequence). The CDR3 has 15 amino acids. This CDR3 is CATSRDGASAYEQYF. CDR3 DNA: TGTGCCACCAGCAGAGATGGGGCCTCCGCCTACGAGCAGTACTTC.

V gene TRBV11-2 combines with J gene TRBJ2-1, with D hard to call. The germline CDR1 and CDR2 sequences are SGHAT and FQNNGV. Trimming stripped 7 bases from V and 8 bases from J, with 18 bases between. This CDR3 is built from 14 residues. CDR3 DNA: TGTGCCAGCACCCTGAATTATGAGTCCCATGAGCAGTTCTTC. Translation: CASTLNYESHEQFF.

The gene calls are TRBV28 and TRBJ2-4; tentatively, D is TRBD1 (5 bases). Trimming removed 4 bases from V and 0 bases from J, with 10 bases in between. This CDR3 is built from 15 residues. Germline lookup yields CDR1 MDHEN and CDR2 SYDVKM. CDR3 amino acids: CASSSQGVAKNIQYF. CDR3 sequence (DNA): TGTGCCAGCAGTTCGCAGGGTGTAGCCAAAAACATTCAGTACTTC. The entire variable domain, with the rest obtained from reference TRBV28 and TRBJ2-4, is as follows: DVKVTQSSRYLVKRTGEKVFLECVQDMDHENMFWYRQDPGLGLRLIYFSYDVKMKEKGDIPEGYSVSREKKERFSLILESASTNQTSMYLCASSSQGVAKNIQYFGAGTRLSVL.

The chain links TRBV14 to TRBJ2-7; 8 bases agree with TRBD1. Germline-derived CDR1 and CDR2 are SGHDN and FVKESK. This CDR3 has 13 amino acids. V was pared by 5 bases and J by 4 bases, with 4 bases of the junction left unmatched. The CDR3 DNA follows: TGTGCCAGCAGCGCCCGGACAGGGTACGAGCAGTACTTC. Its protein is CASSARTGYEQYF.

This clone was detected only once. The chain is built from TRBV5-6 and TRBJ2-3, with 7 bases identical to TRBD1. V dropped 0 bases and J dropped 2; count of bases not matched to a gene: 6. Germline-derived CDR1 and CDR2 are SGHDT and YYEEEE. This CDR3 spans 16 amino acids. CDR3 protein: CASSLGATGDTDTQYF. Written as DNA, the CDR3 is TGTGCCAGCAGCTTGGGGGCTACAGGGGACACAGATACGCAGTATTTT.

The chain links TRBV4-1 to TRBJ2-1, with D perhaps matching TRBD2 (7 bases). Trimming pared 0 bases from V and 5 bases from J, leaving 23 bases between. The CDR3 is made up of 19 amino acids. Germline loops: CDR1 MGHRA, CDR2 YSYEKL. CDR3 sequence: CASSQDLRRGAKTDNEQFF. DNA for the CDR3: TGCGCCAGCAGCCAAGATCTGAGACGGGGGGCCAAAACCGACAATGAGCAGTTCTTC.

This clone has just a few counts. CDR3 residues: CSVVRGTSYEQYF. CDR3 nucleotide sequence: TGCAGCGTTGTCAGGGGCACCTCCTACGAGCAGTACTTC. The V and J genes are TRBV29-1 and TRBJ2-7, with a weak D call TRBD1 (6 bases). This CDR3 is 13 amino acids long. Germline values: CDR1 SQVTM, CDR2 ANQGSEA. The V gene lost 4 bases and the J gene lost 0 bases, with 10 bases spanning the gap.

V and J are TRBV6-1 and TRBJ2-2; 9 nucleotides line up with TRBD2. The germline V gene has CDR1 MNHNS and CDR2 SASEGT. This CDR3 comprises 14 residues. V lost 2 bases and J lost 5; bases outside the gene matches: 0. The CDR3 DNA reads as TGTGCCAGCAGTGAACTAGCGGGGACCGGGGAGCTGTTTTTT. This gives the protein CASSELAGTGELFF.

This clone was counted between two and nine times. The V gene is TRBV6-6, the J gene TRBJ2-7; 9 nucleotides align to TRBD1. This CDR3 spans 13 amino acids. Germline CDR1 is MNHNY and CDR2 is SVGAGI (reference sequence). V dropped 4 bases and J dropped 6; count of bases not matched to a gene: 4. The CDR3, as DNA: TGTGCCAGCAGTTGGGACAGGGCTGGCGAGCAGTACTTC. Translating gives CASSWDRAGEQYF.

V and J are TRBV15 and TRBJ2-7; TRBD2 might be the D (6 bases). Germline CDR1 and CDR2: LNHNV and YYDKDF (reference sequence). V gave up 0 bases and J gave up 0 bases, with 9 bases separating them. The CDR3 consists of 15 residues. CDR3 region: CATSRERGDSYEQYF. DNA for the CDR3: TGTGCCACCAGCAGAGAACGCGGGGACTCCTACGAGCAGTACTTC.

The chain couples TRBV5-8 to TRBJ2-2; D may be TRBD2 (5 bases). The V gene lost 3 bases and the J gene lost 6 bases, with 9 bases spanning the gap. This CDR3 spans 13 amino acids. Looked up from germline, CDR1 is SGHTS and CDR2 is YDEGEE. DNA of the CDR3: TGTGCCAGCAGCTACGTCGGGGCCGGGGAGCTGTTTTTT. This gives the protein CASSYVGAGELFF.

The genes are TRBV5-1 and TRBJ1-5; the match to TRBD1 covers 7 bases. CDR3 size: 17 residues. Germline CDR1 and CDR2: SGHRS and YFSETQ. The V segment lost 5 bases and the J segment 0 bases; nucleotides outside the gene matches: 11. CDR3 amino acids: CASSSGTALYSNQPQHF. CDR3 bases: TGCGCCAGCAGTTCCGGGACAGCTTTATATAGCAATCAGCCCCAGCATTTT.

The chain uses TRBV6-5 and TRBJ2-3, with 9 nucleotides matching TRBD1. Germline-derived CDR1 and CDR2 are MNHEY and SVGAGI. CDR3 length equals 14 residues. V gave up 11 bases and J gave up 3 bases; unmatched junction bases: 9. CDR3: CARYQGQGTDTQYF. The CDR3 bases are TGTGCCCGATACCAGGGACAGGGTACAGATACGCAGTATTTT.

The chain employs TRBV30 and TRBJ2-7, with 7 bases aligning to TRBD1. The germline V gene has CDR1 GTSNPN and CDR2 SVGIG (reference sequence). This CDR3 contains 14 residues. The V gene end was trimmed by 2 bases and the J gene end by 9 bases; junction bases not matched to a gene: 13. For the CDR3, the DNA is TGTGCCTGGAGTCCTCCTTTCGACAGGGCGGGGCAGTACTTC. The encoded protein is CAWSPPFDRAGQYF.

V usage is TRBV4-3 and J usage is TRBJ2-7, with 7 bases fitting TRBD2. There are 18 residues in the CDR3. Trimming cost V 7 bases and J 4 bases; bases outside gene matches: 22. Germline lookup yields CDR1 LGHNA and CDR2 YSLEER. The CDR3 coding sequence is TGCGCCAGCATCCCCAGGACGAGCGGGGTTTCCCTGCGGTACGAGCAGTACTTC. It yields the protein CASIPRTSGVSLRYEQYF.

The chain links TRBV9 to TRBJ2-1; D may be TRBD2 (7 bases). Germline CDR1 SGDLS, CDR2 YYNGEE. The V gene lost 3 bases and the J gene lost 8 bases, with 24 bases spanning the gap. This CDR3 is 17 amino acids long. Here the CDR3 reads CASSASRRGGVDDEQFF. DNA for the CDR3: TGTGCCAGCAGCGCCAGTAGGAGGGGGGGAGTAGACGATGAGCAGTTCTTC.

This chain links TRBV25-1 with TRBJ2-1; D not resolved. The length of the CDR3 is 13 residues. Germline V gene sequence: CDR1 MGHDK, CDR2 SYGVNS. V was trimmed by 3 bases and J by 5 bases, leaving 8 bases between them. In DNA, the CDR3 is TGTGCCAGCAGTGATGTTAGAAACAATGAGCAGTTCTTC. This encodes CASSDVRNNEQFF.

The chain combines TRBV5-1 with TRBJ2-7, with TRBD2 as a possible D gene (6 bases). Trimming took 3 bases from V and 0 from J, leaving 10 bases between them. Germline V gene lookup returns CDR1 SGHRS and CDR2 YFSETQ. CDR3 length: 14 residues. The CDR3 DNA reads TGCGCCAGCAGCTCAGCGCGGGGCTCCTACGAGCAGTACTTC. It is translated as CASSSARGSYEQYF. Complete variable domain (other parts from reference TRBV5-1 and TRBJ2-7): KAGVTQTPRYLIKTRGQQVTLSCSPISGHRSVSWYQQTPGQGLQFLFEYFSETQRNKGNFPGRFSGRQFSNSRSEMNVSTLELGDSALYLCASSSARGSYEQYFGPGTRLTVT.

About this clone: A read error may account for a junction end that differs from germline. The chain is built from TRBV7-9 and TRBJ2-7; maybe TRBD2 (6 bases). In germline, CDR1 is SEHNR, CDR2 FQNEAQ (reference sequence). The CDR3 spans 12 residues. The CDR3 protein is CSSVGGSYEQYF. Written as DNA, the CDR3 is TGTTCCAGCGTCGGAGGGTCCTACGAGCAGTACTTC.

The sample holds one count of this clone. The V call is TRBV15, the J call TRBJ1-2; D is possibly TRBD1 (5 bases). V dropped 3 bases and J dropped 0 bases, with 17 bases sitting between them. The CDR3 spans 17 residues. CDR1 is LNHNV and CDR2 is YYDKDF in the germline V gene (reference sequence). The CDR3 DNA is TGTGCCACCAGCAGGGGGGAGGGGAGCTATGCTAACTATGGCTACACCTTC. Residues: CATSRGEGSYANYGYTF. The full variable domain, its missing parts supplied by reference TRBV15 and TRBJ1-2, is DAMVIQNPRYQVTQFGKPVTLSCSQTLNHNVMYWYQQKSSQAPKLLFHYYDKDFNNEADTPDNFQSRRPNTSFCFLDIRSPGLGDTAMYLCATSRGEGSYANYGYTFGSGTRLTVV.

This clone was counted between two and nine times. The V call is TRBV6-4, the J call TRBJ1-1, with 7 bases lining up with TRBD1. From germline, CDR1 is MRHNA and CDR2 SNTAGT. V lost 2 bases and J lost 6; bases outside the gene matches: 6. The CDR3 loop spans 14 amino acids. The CDR3 loop is CASSDTQGDAEAFF. CDR3 coding DNA: TGTGCCAGCAGTGACACTCAGGGGGACGCTGAAGCTTTCTTT.

The chain carries TRBV5-6 and TRBJ1-2; D might be TRBD1 (6 bases). The CDR3 has 14 residues. The V gene's germline CDR1 is SGHDT and CDR2 YYEEEE. V lost 2 bases and J 0 bases, leaving 8 bases between the germline ends. This chain's CDR3 is CASSFKGANYGYTF. CDR3 nucleotides: TGTGCCAGCAGCTTTAAGGGGGCTAACTATGGCTACACCTTC.

The V gene is TRBV29-1, the J gene TRBJ2-5; no definite D call. The CDR3 has 11 amino acids. Germline loops: CDR1 SQVTM, CDR2 ANQGSEA. V was pared by 5 bases and J by 4 bases, with 8 bases between. Written as DNA, the CDR3 is TGCAGCGTTCTCTCCTTAGAGACCCAGTACTTC. It yields the protein CSVLSLETQYF.

J is TRBJ2-7 and V is TRBV30, with 9 bases identical to TRBD1. CDR3 length: 14 residues. In germline, CDR1 is GTSNPN, CDR2 SVGIG (reference sequence). Trimming took 3 bases from V and 1 from J; bases not matched to a gene: 4. CDR3 DNA: TGTGCCTGGAGAGGACAGGGGCTATCCTACGAGCAGTACTTC. This codes for CAWRGQGLSYEQYF.

This clone was recorded a few times. The chain joins TRBV19 to TRBJ1-4, with 9 bases lining up with TRBD1. V was pared by 7 bases and J by 0 bases, with 6 bases of the junction left unmatched. This CDR3 comprises 16 residues. Germline V gene data show CDR1 as LNHDA and CDR2 as SQIVND (reference sequence). The DNA of the CDR3 is TGTGCCAGTAAGACAGGGGGGAGGGCAACTAATGAAAAACTGTTTTTT. Its translation is CASKTGGRATNEKLFF.

There are a few counts of this clone. The chain has TRBV27 and TRBJ2-7; D perhaps matches TRBD2 (6 bases). CDR1 and CDR2 from the germline V gene are MNHEY and SMNVEV (reference sequence). Trimming took 9 bases from V and 3 from J, leaving 18 bases between them. CDR3 length: 14 residues. The CDR3 DNA reads as TGTGCCAGTAGGATCGGGCCCGGGGGCTACGAGCAGTACTTC. Amino acids: CASRIGPGGYEQYF.